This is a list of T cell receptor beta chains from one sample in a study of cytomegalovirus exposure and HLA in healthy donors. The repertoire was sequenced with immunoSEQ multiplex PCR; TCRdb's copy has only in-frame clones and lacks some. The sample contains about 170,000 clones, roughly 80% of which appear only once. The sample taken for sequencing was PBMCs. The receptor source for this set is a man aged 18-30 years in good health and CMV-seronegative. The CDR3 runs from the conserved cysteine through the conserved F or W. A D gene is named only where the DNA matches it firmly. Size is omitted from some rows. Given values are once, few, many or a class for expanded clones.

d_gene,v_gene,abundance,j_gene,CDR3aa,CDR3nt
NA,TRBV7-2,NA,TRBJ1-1,CASSWRQATNTEAFF,TGTGCCAGCAGCTGGCGACAGGCGACGAACACTGAAGCTTTCTTT
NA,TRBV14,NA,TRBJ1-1,CASSHRWNTEAFF,TGTGCCAGCAGCCATCGGTGGAACACTGAAGCTTTCTTT
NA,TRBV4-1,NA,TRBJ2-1,CASSQAPSSSYNEQFF,TGCGCCAGCAGCCAAGCTCCCTCGAGCTCCTACAATGAGCAGTTCTTC
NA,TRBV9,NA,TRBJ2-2,CASSRSAEGRELFF,TGTGCCAGCAGCCGCTCGGCAGAGGGAAGGGAGCTGTTTTTT
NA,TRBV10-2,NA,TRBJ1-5,CASSDSINQPQHF,TGCGCCAGCAGTGACAGTATCAATCAGCCCCAGCATTTT
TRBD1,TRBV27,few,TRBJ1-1,CASSLYGAGGINTEAFF,TGTGCCAGCAGTTTATATGGGGCAGGGGGCATCAACACTGAAGCTTTCTTT
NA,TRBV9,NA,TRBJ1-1,CASSVTGNTEAFF,TGTGCCAGCAGCGTTACAGGGAACACTGAAGCTTTCTTT
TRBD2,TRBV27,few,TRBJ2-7,CASSKTSGDSHYEQYF,TGTGCCAGCAGCAAGACTAGCGGGGATTCCCACTACGAGCAGTACTTC
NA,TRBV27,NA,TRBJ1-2,CASRWGQGYGYTF,TGTGCCAGCCGTTGGGGCCAGGGGTATGGCTACACCTTC
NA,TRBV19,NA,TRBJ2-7,CASSRILQGHEQYF,TGTGCCAGTAGCAGGATCTTACAGGGACACGAGCAGTACTTC
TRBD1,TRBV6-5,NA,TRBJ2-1,CASSYSGQGSYNEQFF,TGTGCCAGCAGTTACTCAGGACAGGGCTCCTACAATGAGCAGTTCTTC
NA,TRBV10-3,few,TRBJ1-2,CAITTLGNYGYTF,TGTGCCATCACCACCCTCGGGAACTATGGCTACACCTTC
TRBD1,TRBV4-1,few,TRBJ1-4,CASRWDREGVSNEKLFF,TGCGCCAGCAGGTGGGACAGGGAAGGGGTGTCTAATGAAAAACTGTTTTTT
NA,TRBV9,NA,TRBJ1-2,CASSPFAFGYTF,TGTGCCAGCAGCCCCTTTGCGTTTGGCTACACCTTC
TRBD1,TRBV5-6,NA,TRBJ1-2,CASRQTGEDYGYTF,TGTGCCAGCAGACAGACAGGGGAGGACTATGGCTACACCTTC
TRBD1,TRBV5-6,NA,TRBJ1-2,CASSSWTGYLNYGYTF,TGTGCCAGCAGCTCCTGGACAGGTTATCTTAACTATGGCTACACCTTC
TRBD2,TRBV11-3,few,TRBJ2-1,CASSFSGTLYGMEQFF,TGTGCCAGCAGCTTTAGCGGGACCCTCTACGGGATGGAGCAGTTCTTC
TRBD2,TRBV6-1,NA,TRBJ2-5,CATLLSGVQETQYF,TGTGCCACCTTACTTAGCGGGGTACAAGAGACCCAGTACTTC
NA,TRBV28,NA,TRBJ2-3,CASSTPISGEDTDTQYF,TGTGCCAGCAGTACCCCGATTAGCGGAGAGGACACAGATACGCAGTATTTT
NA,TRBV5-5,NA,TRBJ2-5,CASSFGSVAETQYF,TGTGCCAGCAGCTTCGGTTCGGTTGCCGAGACCCAGTACTTC
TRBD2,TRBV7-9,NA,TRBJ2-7,CASSLGAGGPAEQYF,TGTGCCAGCAGCTTAGGGGCGGGAGGGCCTGCCGAGCAGTACTTC
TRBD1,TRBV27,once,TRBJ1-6,CASSSPTGQGNSPLHF,TGTGCCAGCAGTTCACCTACTGGACAGGGGAATTCACCCCTCCACTTT
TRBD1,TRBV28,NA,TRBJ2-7,CASSLILQGAVYF,TGTGCCAGCAGTTTGATCCTACAGGGGGCGGTGTACTTC
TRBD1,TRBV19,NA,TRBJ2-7,CASSPTGFYYEQYF,TGTGCCAGTAGCCCGACAGGGTTCTACTACGAGCAGTACTTC
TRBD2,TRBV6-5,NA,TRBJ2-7,CASSSPGLAGTYEQYF,TGTGCCAGCAGTTCCCCGGGACTAGCGGGTACCTACGAGCAGTACTTC
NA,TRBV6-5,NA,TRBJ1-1,CASRPGGIDTEAFF,TGTGCCAGCAGACCGGGGGGTATCGACACTGAAGCTTTCTTT
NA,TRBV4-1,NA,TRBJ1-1,CASSQEGGSRSTEAFF,TGCGCCAGCAGCCAAGAGGGGGGGTCGAGGAGTACTGAAGCTTTCTTT
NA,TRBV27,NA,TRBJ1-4,CASSLSTATNEKLFF,TGTGCCAGCAGTTTATCGACTGCAACTAATGAAAAACTGTTTTTT
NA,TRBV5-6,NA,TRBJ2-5,CASSRPPGHVETQYF,TGTGCCAGCAGCCGCCCCCCAGGACACGTTGAGACCCAGTACTTC
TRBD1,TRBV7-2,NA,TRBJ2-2,CASSPQGANTGELFF,TGTGCCAGCAGCCCTCAGGGGGCGAACACCGGGGAGCTGTTTTTT
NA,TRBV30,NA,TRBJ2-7,CAWIPSGAPYEQYF,TGTGCCTGGATCCCTTCGGGAGCTCCCTACGAGCAGTACTTC
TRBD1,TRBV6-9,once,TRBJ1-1,CASNLGSGTVREAFF,TGTGCCAGCAACTTAGGGTCGGGGACAGTAAGAGAAGCTTTCTTT
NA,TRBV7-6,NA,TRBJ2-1,CASSLVAAGGSVGNEQFF,TGTGCCAGCAGCTTAGTCGCGGCTGGGGGGAGTGTCGGGAATGAGCAGTTCTTC
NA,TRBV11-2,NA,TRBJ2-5,CASRVGQGRETQYF,TGTGCCAGCAGAGTAGGGCAGGGGCGAGAGACCCAGTACTTC
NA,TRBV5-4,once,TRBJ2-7,CASSWPDRSYEQYF,TGTGCCAGCAGCTGGCCTGACAGGTCCTACGAGCAGTACTTC
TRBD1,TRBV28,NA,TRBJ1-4,CASSFTGATNEKLFF,TGTGCCAGCAGTTTTACAGGGGCAACTAATGAAAAACTGTTTTTT
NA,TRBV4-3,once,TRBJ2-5,CASSHRDSKETQYF,TGCGCCAGCAGCCACCGGGACTCGAAAGAGACCCAGTACTTC
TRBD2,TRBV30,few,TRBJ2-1,CAWSVRDWTSSYNEQFF,TGTGCCTGGAGTGTAAGGGACTGGACTAGCTCTTACAATGAGCAGTTCTTC
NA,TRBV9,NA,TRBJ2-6,CASSVRGSPSGANVLTF,TGTGCCAGCAGCGTCAGGGGCAGCCCCTCTGGGGCCAACGTCCTGACTTTC
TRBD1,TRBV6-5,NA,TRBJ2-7,CASSYTPQSRGHEQYF,TGTGCCAGCAGTTACACACCCCAGTCCAGGGGGCACGAGCAGTACTTC
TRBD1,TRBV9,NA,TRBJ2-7,CASSPRDRAYEQYF,TGTGCCAGCAGCCCGCGGGACAGGGCCTACGAGCAGTACTTC
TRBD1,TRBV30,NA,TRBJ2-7,CAWSGTARFYEQYF,TGTGCCTGGTCTGGGACAGCCAGATTCTACGAGCAGTACTTC
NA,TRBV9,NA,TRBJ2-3,CASGGRGTDTQYF,TGTGCCTCAGGGGGGCGGGGCACAGATACGCAGTATTTT
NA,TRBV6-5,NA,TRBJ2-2,CASSYSGMEAGELFF,TGTGCCAGCAGTTACTCAGGGATGGAGGCCGGGGAGCTGTTTTTT
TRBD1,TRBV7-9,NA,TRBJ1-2,CASSGGDRGQDGYTF,TGTGCCAGCAGCGGAGGGGACAGGGGGCAGGATGGCTACACCTTC
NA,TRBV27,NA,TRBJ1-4,CASSLHRTATNEKLFF,TGTGCCAGCAGTCTACACAGGACAGCAACTAATGAAAAACTGTTTTTT
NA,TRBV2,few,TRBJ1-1,CATREGLEAFF,TGTGCCACCAGAGAGGGCCTGGAAGCTTTCTTT
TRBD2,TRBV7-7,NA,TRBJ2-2,CASSFGLAGGLNTGELFF,TGTGCTAGCAGCTTTGGCCTAGCGGGGGGACTGAACACCGGGGAGCTGTTTTTT
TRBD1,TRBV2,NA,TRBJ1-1,CASRTGRITEAFF,TGTGCCAGCAGGACAGGGAGGATTACTGAAGCTTTCTTT
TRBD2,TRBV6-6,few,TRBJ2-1,CASSYSGSIHNEQFF,TGTGCCAGCAGTTATAGCGGGAGTATCCACAATGAGCAGTTCTTC
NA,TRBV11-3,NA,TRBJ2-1,CASSLVLGDTQFF,TGTGCCAGCAGCTTAGTCCTTGGGGACACCCAGTTCTTC
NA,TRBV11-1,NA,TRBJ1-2,CASGQNYGYTF,TGTGCCAGCGGACAGAACTATGGCTACACCTTC
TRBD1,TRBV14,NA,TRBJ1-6,CASSQVLSGPGGNSPLHF,TGTGCCAGCAGCCAAGTCCTCTCCGGGCCAGGGGGGAATTCACCCCTCCACTTT
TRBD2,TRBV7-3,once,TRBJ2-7,CASSNSGGLEQYF,TGTGCCAGCAGCAATAGCGGGGGTCTTGAGCAGTACTTC
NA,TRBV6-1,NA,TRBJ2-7,CASSELGRPEGEQYF,TGTGCCAGCAGTGAACTTGGCCGGCCCGAGGGCGAGCAGTACTTC
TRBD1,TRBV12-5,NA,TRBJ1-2,CASGLVLGTGDYGYTF,TGTGCTAGTGGTTTGGTACTCGGGACAGGGGACTATGGCTACACCTTC
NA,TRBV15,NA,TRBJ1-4,CATSRERRFGEKLFF,TGTGCCACCAGCAGAGAAAGGCGGTTTGGGGAAAAACTGTTTTTT
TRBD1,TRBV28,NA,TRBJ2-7,CASSFRDRAYEQYF,TGTGCCAGCAGTTTCAGGGACAGGGCCTACGAGCAGTACTTC
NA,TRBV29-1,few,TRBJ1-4,CSVAIREGEKLFF,TGCAGCGTCGCAATTAGGGAGGGGGAAAAACTGTTTTTT
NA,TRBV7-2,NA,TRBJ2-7,CASSLAGASSYEQYF,TGTGCCAGCAGCTTAGCAGGGGCGAGCAGCTACGAGCAGTACTTC